The 16 T cell receptor beta chains reported below all come from one sample, sequenced in a study of shared clonotypes between healthy human individuals. Assay used: immunoSEQ multiplex PCR; TCRdb lists only in-frame clones, some missing. Found here are about 2.4 million clones, roughly 93% of them singletons; the top ten hold around 0.4%. Sequencing was performed on naive CD4+ T cells from PBMCs. Subset in this sample: CD45RA+ positively selected. The source of these receptors is a man between 18 and 29 years old in good health. Some clones in this sample may be carry-over from other donors' samples.

The chain has TRBV28 and TRBJ2-7, with 11 positions matching TRBD2. Trimming cost V 4 bases and J 5 bases; bases outside gene matches: 7. The germline V gene has CDR1 MDHEN and CDR2 SYDVKM. This CDR3 contains 15 residues. DNA for the CDR3: TGTGCCAGCAGTTCCCTACTAGCGGGAGTTAACGAGCAGTACTTC. Protein sequence: CASSSLLAGVNEQYF.

This clone appeared a few times. V gene TRBV7-2 combines with J gene TRBJ2-5; tentatively, D is TRBD1 (5 bases). Trimming took 0 bases from V and 5 from J, leaving 10 bases between them. CDR3 length: 14 residues. Germline loops: CDR1 SGHTA, CDR2 FQGNSA. CDR3 sequence reads: CASSLAPRVETQYF. The DNA of the CDR3 is TGTGCCAGCAGCTTAGCGCCCAGGGTTGAGACCCAGTACTTC.

This clone was detected only once. J is TRBJ2-1 and V is TRBV29-1; no firm D call. From germline, CDR1 is SQVTM and CDR2 ANQGSEA. With 4 bases removed from V and 2 bases from J, the gap between germline ends came to 3 bases. CDR3 size: 11 residues. The CDR3 sequence: CSVGAYNEQFF. In DNA, the CDR3 is TGCAGCGTTGGTGCCTACAATGAGCAGTTCTTC.

V is TRBV6-5 and J is TRBJ2-2; a weak D match, TRBD2 (6 bases). The V end was cut by 11 bases, the J end by 2 bases, with 15 bases between. The germline gives CDR1 MNHEY, CDR2 SVGAGI. CDR3 length equals 14 residues. The CDR3, as DNA: TGTGCCGTAAGAGGGACTCCCAACACCGGGGAGCTGTTTTTT. Protein product: CAVRGTPNTGELFF.

This clone was seen only a few times. This chain links TRBV7-9 with TRBJ2-2; no clear D. Looked up from germline, CDR1 is SEHNR and CDR2 is FQNEAQ (reference sequence). CDR3 length: 18 residues. V was pared by 2 bases and J by 6 bases, with 22 bases between. The CDR3, as DNA: TGTGCCAGCAGCTTACGTGAAGGCGGCCATGGGTGGGCCGGGGAGCTGTTTTTT. This translates into CASSLREGGHGWAGELFF.

V is TRBV9 and J is TRBJ2-7; 14 nucleotides align to TRBD2. The CDR3 consists of 16 residues. Losses at the gene ends were 4 bases for V and 11 bases for J; bases not matched to a gene: 14. The germline V gene encodes CDR1 SGDLS and CDR2 YYNGEE. The CDR3 sequence: CASSLGLAGAAMVKYF. Written as DNA, the CDR3 is TGTGCCAGCAGCTTGGGACTAGCGGGAGCGGCTATGGTGAAGTACTTC.

This clone was counted once. The genes are TRBV2 and TRBJ2-5; 9 bases map to TRBD2. The CDR3 consists of 15 residues. Germline loops: CDR1 SNHLY, CDR2 FYNNEI. The V and J ends lost 6 bases and 0 bases, in that order; junction bases with no gene match: 5. This chain's CDR3 is CASRGASGNQETQYF. CDR3 DNA sequence: TGTGCCAGCAGGGGGGCTAGCGGGAACCAAGAGACCCAGTACTTC.

Here the CDR3 DNA reads TGTGCCAGCAGCTTTTCAGGACGAGAGACCCAGTACTTC. It specifies CASSFSGRETQYF. This rearrangement joins TRBV7-6 to TRBJ2-5; D uncertain. Germline CDR1 and CDR2: SGHVS and FNYEAQ. CDR3 size: 13 residues. V dropped 3 bases and J dropped 4 bases, with 9 bases sitting between them.

The V call is TRBV30, the J call TRBJ2-7, with D perhaps TRBD2 (5 bases). Looked up from germline, CDR1 is GTSNPN and CDR2 is SVGIG (reference sequence). The CDR3 has 14 amino acids. Trimming left V 4 bases short and J 5 bases short, with 18 bases between. In nucleotides, the CDR3 is TGTGCCTGGACCTCTATGGGGTCCGGGGACGAGCAGTACTTC. The encoded protein is CAWTSMGSGDEQYF.

This chain links TRBV10-3 with TRBJ1-1, with no clear D. This CDR3 has 13 residues. V was pared by 3 bases and J by 1 base, with 6 bases between. Per germline, CDR1 ENHRY and CDR2 SYGVKD. In nucleotides, the CDR3 is TGTGCCATCAGTGACCTCAAGAACACTGAAGCTTTCTTT. Translating it yields CAISDLKNTEAFF.

The chain couples TRBV28 to TRBJ2-7, with 8 bases lining up with TRBD1. The V and J ends lost 6 bases and 0 bases, in that order; junction bases with no gene match: 13. There are 17 residues in the CDR3. The germline CDR1 and CDR2 sequences are MDHEN and SYDVKM. The CDR3 reads CASRAPVGTGHSYEQYF. The CDR3, as DNA: TGTGCCAGCAGAGCCCCGGTCGGGACAGGTCACTCCTACGAGCAGTACTTC.

The chain combines TRBV28 with TRBJ1-1, with D unresolved. CDR3 size: 13 residues. The V gene's germline CDR1 is MDHEN and CDR2 SYDVKM. The V and J ends lost 3 bases and 8 bases respectively, with 13 bases between them. The chain's CDR3 is CASSFIGIREAFF. The CDR3 region has the DNA TGTGCCAGCAGTTTCATCGGGATTCGGGAAGCTTTCTTT.

The chain links TRBV19 to TRBJ2-4, with TRBD2 as a possible D gene (5 bases). Germline lookup yields CDR1 LNHDA and CDR2 SQIVND (reference sequence). The CDR3 runs to 13 residues. Trimming left V 3 bases short and J 5 bases short, with 8 bases between. CDR3 region: CASSIGNQNIQYF. The CDR3, as DNA: TGTGCCAGTAGTATCGGGAACCAAAACATTCAGTACTTC.

V is TRBV29-1 and J is TRBJ1-2; possibly TRBD1 for D (5 bases). There are 12 residues in the CDR3. The V gene's germline CDR1 is SQVTM and CDR2 ANQGSEA. V lost 4 bases to trimming and J lost 7 bases, with 13 bases between them. Here the CDR3 DNA reads TGCAGCGTTGTTGGACCGGGGGGTGGCTACACCTTC. Translation: CSVVGPGGGYTF.

This clone was found once. The V and J genes are TRBV7-9 and TRBJ1-2, with unresolved D. Between the trimmed V and J ends, which lost 5 bases and 4 bases, there was a span of 11 bases. The germline V gene has CDR1 SEHNR and CDR2 FQNEAQ (reference sequence). This CDR3 spans 13 amino acids. CDR3 protein: CASSPSRPYGYTF. CDR3 nucleotide sequence: TGTGCCAGCAGCCCGAGCCGGCCCTATGGCTACACCTTC. Full variable domain (rest looked up from reference TRBV7-9 and TRBJ1-2): DTGVSQNPRHKITKRGQNVTFRCDPISEHNRLYWYRQTLGQGPEFLTYFQNEAQLEKSRLLSDRFSAERPKGSFSTLEIQRTEQGDSAMYLCASSPSRPYGYTFGSGTRLTVV.

V usage is TRBV19 and J usage is TRBJ2-7; 14 nucleotides match TRBD2. CDR1 and CDR2 (germline): LNHDA, SQIVND (reference sequence). This CDR3 spans 16 amino acids. V lost 4 bases, J lost 10 bases, and 12 bases stayed unmatched. This CDR3 reads CASSTPGTSGRREQYF. In DNA form, the CDR3 reads TGTGCCAGTAGTACGCCCGGGACTAGCGGGAGACGGGAACAGTACTTC.